The clone carrying this TCR beta chain was seen just once. Its target is unknown. This record belongs to a study of shared clonotypes between healthy human individuals. Study findings and constraints: Rarefaction indicated that sorted-subset sequencing remained incomplete although depth was large.

Libraries were prepared by immunoSEQ multiplex PCR; TCRdb keeps only in-frame clonotypes and omits some of them. Seen here are 1,400,000 or so clones, approximately 98.5% observed once, and the top ten hold about 0.4%. Germline CDR1 and CDR2: LGHNA and YSLEER. V was trimmed by 1 base and J by 10 bases, leaving 16 bases between them. The CDR3 has 15 amino acids. The chain uses TRBV4-3 and TRBJ1-4, with a possible D match to TRBD1 (5 bases). The clonotype comes from a man aged 30 to 39 in good health. The source material was naive CD4+ T cells sorted from blood. Documented subset: CD45RA+ positively selected. In DNA form, the CDR3 reads TGCGCCAGCAGCCAAGGGGGCGCGGGCTTCGTAAAACTGTTTTTT. Translated, it gives CASSQGGAGFVKLFF.